The 8 T cell receptor beta chains reported below all come from one sample, sequenced in a study of CD8+CD57+ T cells in acquired aplastic anemia. It was patients with CD8+CD57+ cell expansion by flow cytometry who were chosen for sequencing. TCR beta VDJ and CDR3 were profiled, and genomic DNA was the template. TCRdb re-analysed the reads in MiXCR, keeping a single row per CDR3 protein. The sample holds under 200,000 distinct CDR3 sequences, roughly two thirds seen once. Sequenced: sorted CD4+, CD8+, or CD8+CD57+ T cells (not recorded which) from PBMCs. These receptors originate from a human donor with aplastic anemia.

V is TRBV15 and J is TRBJ2-7; either TRBD1 or TRBD2 may fit D (5 bases each). Deletions cut 0 bases from V and 5 bases from J, with 8 bases between. This CDR3 has 13 amino acids. CDR1 and CDR2 from the germline V gene are LNHNV and YYDKDF (reference sequence). CDR3 sequence reads: CATSRDRDHEQYF. Written as DNA, the CDR3 is TGTGCCACCAGCAGAGACAGGGACCACGAGCAGTACTTC.

This clonotype was seen at least ten times. This chain joins TRBV7-3 and TRBJ2-3, with D tentatively TRBD1 or TRBD2 (5 bases each). Germline V gene data show CDR1 as SGHTA and CDR2 as FQGTGA. V lost 3 bases and J lost 0, with 10 bases in between. The CDR3 sequence is 15 residues long. The CDR3 sequence: CASSFAGASTDTQYF. CDR3 bases: TGTGCCAGCAGCTTCGCCGGGGCCAGCACAGATACGCAGTATTTT.

The chain has TRBV2 and TRBJ1-1; no definite D call. The germline V gene has CDR1 SNHLY and CDR2 FYNNEI. V lost 6 bases and J 1 base, leaving 9 bases between the germline ends. There are 13 residues in the CDR3. The CDR3 region is CASSSVANTEAFF. Written as DNA, the CDR3 is TGTGCCAGCAGCTCGGTAGCGAACACTGAAGCTTTCTTT.

The J gene is TRBJ2-7, the V gene TRBV10-3; no clear D gene. Trimming took 2 bases from V and 2 from J, leaving 4 bases between them. The CDR3 length is 12 residues. The germline V gene encodes CDR1 ENHRY and CDR2 SYGVKD. The CDR3 sequence is CAISEAAYEQYF. DNA for the CDR3: TGTGCCATCAGTGAGGCCGCCTACGAGCAGTACTTC.

This chain links TRBV19 with TRBJ1-2, with D unresolved. Germline V gives CDR1 LNHDA, CDR2 SQIVND (reference sequence). This CDR3 is built from 14 residues. Trimming left V 2 bases short and J 2 bases short, with 9 bases between. CDR3 sequence: CASSIREGNYGYTF. The CDR3 DNA sequence: TGTGCCAGTAGTATACGGGAAGGGAACTATGGCTACACCTTC.

This clonotype came up once. Possible read error: a much larger clone is one base away. V is TRBV20-1 and J is TRBJ1-5, with TRBD1 as a possible D gene (6 bases). The CDR3 runs 11 residues. Germline V lookup: CDR1 DFQATT, CDR2 SNEGSKA (reference sequence). CDR3: CSAREGTTKPF. The CDR3 DNA reads TGCAGTGCTAGAGAGGGGACAACGAAGCCTTTT.

The chain joins TRBV7-3 to TRBJ2-7, with D unclear. V lost 3 bases and J 4 bases, leaving 10 bases between the germline ends. Germline V gene sequence: CDR1 SGHTA, CDR2 FQGTGA. The length of the CDR3 is 13 residues. The CDR3 coding sequence is TGTGCCAGCAGCTTGGGGTCAGAATACGAGCAGTACTTC. Amino acid sequence: CASSLGSEYEQYF.

In its sample, this clonotype was seen once. For the CDR3, the DNA is TGCGCCAGCAGCCAAGGGATCCCGGGACAGGCTTACAATGAGCAGTTCTTC. As protein: CASSQGIPGQAYNEQFF. The gene calls are TRBV4-3 and TRBJ2-1; 8 bases align to TRBD1. Trimming removed 1 base from V and 4 bases from J; junction bases left unmatched: 9. Germline values: CDR1 LGHNA, CDR2 YSLEER. This CDR3 is 17 amino acids long.